The present entry profiles one T cell receptor (beta chain) with its context. Per the germline V gene, CDR1 is MDHEN and CDR2 is SYDVKM. CDR3 length: 16 residues. The ends lost 5 bases at V and 3 bases at J; junction bases unmatched: 11. Profiled with immunoSEQ multiplex PCR; TCRdb holds only in-frame clones, not every one. There are approximately 270,000 clones in the sample; almost 90% occur only once, and 0.37% lies in the top ten. This record comes from a study of cytomegalovirus exposure and HLA in healthy donors. Across the study: A later analysis reported the 100 to 150 validation repertoires used the same platform as the approximately 660 first-cohort repertoires.

The sequence came from a young woman in good health and CMV-seronegative. Input material: PBMCs. This chain links TRBV28 with TRBJ1-1, with 8 bases fitting TRBD1. CDR3 sequence: CASSVYRGTGDTEAFF. CDR3 nucleotide sequence: TGTGCCAGCAGTGTTTACAGGGGGACGGGGGACACTGAAGCTTTCTTT.